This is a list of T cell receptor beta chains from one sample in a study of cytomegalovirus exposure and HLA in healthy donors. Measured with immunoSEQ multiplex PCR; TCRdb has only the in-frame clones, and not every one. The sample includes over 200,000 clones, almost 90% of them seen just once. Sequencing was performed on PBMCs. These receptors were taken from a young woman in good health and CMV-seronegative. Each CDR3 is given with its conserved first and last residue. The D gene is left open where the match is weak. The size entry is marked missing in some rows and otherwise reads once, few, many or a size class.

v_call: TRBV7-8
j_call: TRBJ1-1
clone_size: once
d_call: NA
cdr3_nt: TGTGCCAGCAGCTTATTTGCAGGGGTGAACACTGAAGCTTTCTTT
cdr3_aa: CASSLFAGVNTEAFF

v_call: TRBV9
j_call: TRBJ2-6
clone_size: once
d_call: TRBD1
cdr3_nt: TGTGCCAGCAGCGTAGAGGGACAGGGGTGGGCCAACGTCCTGACTTTC
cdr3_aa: CASSVEGQGWANVLTF

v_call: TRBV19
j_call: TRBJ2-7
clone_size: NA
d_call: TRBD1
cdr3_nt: TGTGCCAGTAGTTGGGGGACAGGCGAAGAGCAGTACTTC
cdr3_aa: CASSWGTGEEQYF

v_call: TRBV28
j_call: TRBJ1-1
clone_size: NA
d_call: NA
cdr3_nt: TGTGCCAGCAAGGCCTCGGGAGTCACTGAAGCTTTCTTT
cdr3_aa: CASKASGVTEAFF

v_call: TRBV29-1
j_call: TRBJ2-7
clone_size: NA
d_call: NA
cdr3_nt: TGCAGCGTTCGGAAGGAGGGGGCCGATCAGTACTTC
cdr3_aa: CSVRKEGADQYF

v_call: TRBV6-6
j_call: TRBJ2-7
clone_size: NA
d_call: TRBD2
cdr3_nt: TGTGCCAGCAGCCGACTAGCGGGGACCTACGAGCAGTACTTC
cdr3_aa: CASSRLAGTYEQYF

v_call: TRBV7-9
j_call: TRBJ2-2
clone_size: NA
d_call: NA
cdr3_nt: TGTGCCAGCAGCTTCGGTCAGAGGGCCGGGGAGCTGTTTTTT
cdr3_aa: CASSFGQRAGELFF

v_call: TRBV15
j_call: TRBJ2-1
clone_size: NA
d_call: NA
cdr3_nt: TGTGCCACCAGCAGAGCCCTTAGTAATGAGCAGTTCTTC
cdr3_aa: CATSRALSNEQFF

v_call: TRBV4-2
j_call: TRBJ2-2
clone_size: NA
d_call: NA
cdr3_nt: TGTGCCAGCAGTCAGGTTGGGAACACCGGGGAGCTGTTTTTT
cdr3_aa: CASSQVGNTGELFF

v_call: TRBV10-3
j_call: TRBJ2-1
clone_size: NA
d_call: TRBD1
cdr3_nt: TGTGCCATCGGAGAAACCGGGACAGGGAGTGAGCAGTTCTTC
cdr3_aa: CAIGETGTGSEQFF

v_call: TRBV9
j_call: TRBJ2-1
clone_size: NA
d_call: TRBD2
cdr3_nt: TGTGCCAGCAGCGTAGGTAGCGGGAGAATCATCGGTTACAATGAGCAGTTCTTC
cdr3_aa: CASSVGSGRIIGYNEQFF

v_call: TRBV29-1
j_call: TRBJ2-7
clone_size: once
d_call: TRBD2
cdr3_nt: TGCAGCGTTCCCTCAGGAGCGGGAGTGCAAGAGCAGTACTTC
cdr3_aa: CSVPSGAGVQEQYF

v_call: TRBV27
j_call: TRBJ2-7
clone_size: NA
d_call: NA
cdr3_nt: TGTGCCAGCAGTCTCTTGGCAGGTTCATCCTACGAGCAGTACTTC
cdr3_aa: CASSLLAGSSYEQYF

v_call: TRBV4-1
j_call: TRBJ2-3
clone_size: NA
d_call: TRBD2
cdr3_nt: TGCGCCAGCAGCCACGGGGGAGGGAGCGGGAGGAAGGGCACAGATACGCAGTATTTT
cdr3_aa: CASSHGGGSGRKGTDTQYF

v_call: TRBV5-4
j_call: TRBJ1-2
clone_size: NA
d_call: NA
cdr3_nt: TGTGCCAGCAGCTTCGCCGAGTATGTGGGCTACACCTTC
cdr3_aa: CASSFAEYVGYTF

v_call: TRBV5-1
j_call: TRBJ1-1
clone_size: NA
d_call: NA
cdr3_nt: TGCGCCAGCAGCTTGGGGGGCATGAACACTGAAGCTTTCTTT
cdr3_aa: CASSLGGMNTEAFF

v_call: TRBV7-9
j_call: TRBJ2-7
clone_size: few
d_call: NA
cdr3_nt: TGTGCCAGCAGCCGGACAGTCTACGAGCAGTACTTC
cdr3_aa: CASSRTVYEQYF

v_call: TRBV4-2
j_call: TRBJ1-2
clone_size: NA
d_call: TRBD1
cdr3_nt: TGTGCCAGCAGACCTGACAGGGGAGACTATGGCTACACCTTC
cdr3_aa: CASRPDRGDYGYTF

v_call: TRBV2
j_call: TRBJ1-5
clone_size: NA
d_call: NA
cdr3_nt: TGTGCCAGCATGAATAGAGGGGGACGACAGCCCCAGCATTTT
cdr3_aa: CASMNRGGRQPQHF

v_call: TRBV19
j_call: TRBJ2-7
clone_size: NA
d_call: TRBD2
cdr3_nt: TGTGCCAGTAGTATTCCGGGAGGAAAGTCCTACGAGCAGTACTTC
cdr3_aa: CASSIPGGKSYEQYF

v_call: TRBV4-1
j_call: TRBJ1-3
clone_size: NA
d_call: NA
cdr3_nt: TGCGCCAGCAGCCAAGGCCGCGCTCAGGGGTCTGGAAACACCATATATTTT
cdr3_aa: CASSQGRAQGSGNTIYF

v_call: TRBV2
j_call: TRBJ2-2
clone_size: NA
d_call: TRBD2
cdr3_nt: TGTGCCAGCAGTGTAGGAGAACTAGCGGGATACACCGGGGAGCTGTTTTTT
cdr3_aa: CASSVGELAGYTGELFF

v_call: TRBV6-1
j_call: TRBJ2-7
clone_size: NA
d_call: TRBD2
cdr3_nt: TGTGCCAGCAGTGAAAAAGCGGGAGGATTCGACGAGCAGTACTTC
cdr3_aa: CASSEKAGGFDEQYF

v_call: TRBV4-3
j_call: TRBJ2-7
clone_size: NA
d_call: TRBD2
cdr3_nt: TGCGCCAGCAGCCACCAACCGACTAGCGGGATTAACGAGCAGTACTTC
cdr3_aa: CASSHQPTSGINEQYF

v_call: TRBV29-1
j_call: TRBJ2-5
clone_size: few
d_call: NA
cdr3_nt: TGCAGCGTTATTTACAGGACTACTGCCCAAGAGACCCAGTACTTC
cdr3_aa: CSVIYRTTAQETQYF

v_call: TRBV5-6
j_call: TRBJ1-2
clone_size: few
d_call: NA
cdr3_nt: TGTGCCAGCAGCTTGGGGGTCTGGGCCCGTGGCTACACCTTC
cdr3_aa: CASSLGVWARGYTF

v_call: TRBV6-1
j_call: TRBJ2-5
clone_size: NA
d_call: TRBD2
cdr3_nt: TGTGCCAGCAGTGAAAGCGGGAGTAAAGAGACCCAGTACTTC
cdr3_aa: CASSESGSKETQYF

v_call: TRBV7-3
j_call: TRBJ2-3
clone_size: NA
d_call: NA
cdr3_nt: TGTGCCAGCAGCTTAACCTCGCCCGGAGATACGCAGTATTTT
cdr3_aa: CASSLTSPGDTQYF

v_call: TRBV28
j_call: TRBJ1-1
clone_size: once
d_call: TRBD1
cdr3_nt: TGTGCCAGCAGTGGTGGGACAGGCTTTCTGGACACTGAAGCTTTCTTT
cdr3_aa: CASSGGTGFLDTEAFF

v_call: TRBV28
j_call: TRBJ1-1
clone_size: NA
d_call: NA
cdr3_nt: TGTGCCAGCAGTTTTCGACAGAGGAACACTGAAGCTTTCTTT
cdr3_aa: CASSFRQRNTEAFF

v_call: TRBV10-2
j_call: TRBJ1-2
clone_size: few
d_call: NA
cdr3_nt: TGCGCCAGCAGCCAGGATAGGGGGGGAGGCTACACCTTC
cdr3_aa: CASSQDRGGGYTF

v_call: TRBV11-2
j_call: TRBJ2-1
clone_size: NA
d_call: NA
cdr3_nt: TGTGCCAGCAGCTTGCAGGGGTTTGGGTACAATGAGCAGTTCTTC
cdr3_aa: CASSLQGFGYNEQFF

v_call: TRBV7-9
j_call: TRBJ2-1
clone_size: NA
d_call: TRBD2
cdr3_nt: TGTGCCAGCAGCTTAGCGTCGACTAGCGGGAGCGGGGACGGTGAGCAGTTCTTC
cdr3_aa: CASSLASTSGSGDGEQFF